This T cell receptor (beta chain) was sequenced during a study of Ad26.COV2.S vaccination and SARS-CoV-2 variants. Comments on this clone: Its target is not known.

Whole-study findings and limits: Measurement of non-spike TCR breadth gave similar results in vaccine and placebo recipients. An underestimation of total T cell responses may have resulted from the TCR breadth and depth analyses. Reported post-vaccination CD8+ and CD4+ T cell responses to spike showed substantial breadth.

The method was immunoSEQ multiplex PCR; TCRdb's version includes in-frame clones alone and lacks a portion of them. This table holds about 350,000 clones, about 90% found once. Per germline, CDR1 SGHDT and CDR2 YYEEEE. The germline V and J ends were trimmed by 2 bases and 4 bases, with 12 bases remaining between them. The length of the CDR3 is 14 residues. This sample comprised peripheral blood, obtained after recovery from COVID-19. The sequence came from a human donor who had recovered from COVID-19. The chain employs TRBV5-6 and TRBJ1-2; D gene ambiguous. The CDR3 sequence is CASSFRGSTYGYTF. The CDR3 DNA follows: TGTGCCAGCAGCTTCCGGGGTTCGACCTATGGCTACACCTTC.